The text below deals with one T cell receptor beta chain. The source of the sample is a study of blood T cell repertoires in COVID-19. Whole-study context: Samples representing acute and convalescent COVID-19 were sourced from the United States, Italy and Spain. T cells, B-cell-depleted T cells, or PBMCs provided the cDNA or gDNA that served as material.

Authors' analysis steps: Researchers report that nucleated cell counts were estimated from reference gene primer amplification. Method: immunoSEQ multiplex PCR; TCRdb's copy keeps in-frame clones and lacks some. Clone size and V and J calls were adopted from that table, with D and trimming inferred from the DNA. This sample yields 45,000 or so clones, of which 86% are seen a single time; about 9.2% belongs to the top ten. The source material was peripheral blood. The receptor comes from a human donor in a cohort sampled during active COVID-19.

CDR3 sequence: CASSRAGNTQPQHF. The CDR3 DNA is TGTGCCAGCAGCCGAGCAGGGAATACCCAGCCCCAGCATTTT. V usage is TRBV3-1 (or the pseudogene TRBV3-2) and J usage is TRBJ1-5; the D gene is possibly TRBD1 (5 bases). The CDR3 sequence is 14 residues long. V lost 4 bases, J lost 7 bases, and 14 bases lay in between. Germline V lookup: CDR1 LGHDT, CDR2 YNNKEL (reference sequence).